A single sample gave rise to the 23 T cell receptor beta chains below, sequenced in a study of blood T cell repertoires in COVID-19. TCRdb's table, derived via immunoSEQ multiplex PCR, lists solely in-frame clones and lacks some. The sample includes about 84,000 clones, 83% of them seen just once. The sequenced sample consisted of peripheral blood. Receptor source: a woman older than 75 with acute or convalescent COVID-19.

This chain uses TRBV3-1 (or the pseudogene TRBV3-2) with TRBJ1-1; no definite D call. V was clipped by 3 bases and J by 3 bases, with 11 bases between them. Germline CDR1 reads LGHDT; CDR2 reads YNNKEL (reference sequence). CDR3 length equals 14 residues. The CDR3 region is CASSHGLDYTEAFF. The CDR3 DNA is TGTGCCAGCAGCCACGGCCTAGACTACACTGAAGCTTTCTTT.

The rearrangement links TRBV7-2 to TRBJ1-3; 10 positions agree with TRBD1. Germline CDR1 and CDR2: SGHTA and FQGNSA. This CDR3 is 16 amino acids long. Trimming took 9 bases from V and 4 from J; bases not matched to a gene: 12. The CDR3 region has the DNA TGTGCCAGTGCGGGACAGGGGATCCGGGGGGGAAACACCATATATTTT. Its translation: CASAGQGIRGGNTIYF.

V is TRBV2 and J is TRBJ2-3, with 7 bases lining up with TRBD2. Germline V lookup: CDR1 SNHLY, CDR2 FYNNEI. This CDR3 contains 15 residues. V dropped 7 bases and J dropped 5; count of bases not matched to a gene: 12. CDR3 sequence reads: CASKVRREPGDTQYF. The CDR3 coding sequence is TGTGCCAGCAAGGTGAGGCGGGAGCCGGGAGATACGCAGTATTTT.

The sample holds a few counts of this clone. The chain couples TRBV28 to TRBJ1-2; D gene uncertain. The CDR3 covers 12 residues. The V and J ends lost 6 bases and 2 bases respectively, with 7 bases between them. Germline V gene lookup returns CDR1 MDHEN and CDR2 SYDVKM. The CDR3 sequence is CASSDGNYGYTF. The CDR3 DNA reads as TGTGCCAGCAGCGACGGGAACTATGGCTACACCTTC.

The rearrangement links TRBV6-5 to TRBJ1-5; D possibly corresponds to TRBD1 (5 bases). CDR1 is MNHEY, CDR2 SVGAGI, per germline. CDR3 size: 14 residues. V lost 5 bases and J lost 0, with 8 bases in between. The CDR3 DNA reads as TGTGCCAGCAGTCCCAGGGATAGCAATCAGCCCCAGCATTTT. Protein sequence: CASSPRDSNQPQHF.

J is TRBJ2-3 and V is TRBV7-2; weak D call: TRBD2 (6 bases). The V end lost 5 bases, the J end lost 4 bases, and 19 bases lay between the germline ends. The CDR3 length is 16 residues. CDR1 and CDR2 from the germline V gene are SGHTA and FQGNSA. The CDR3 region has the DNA TGTGCCAGCAGCGGGGGAGGACCAGGGTTCGCAGATACGCAGTATTTT. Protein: CASSGGGPGFADTQYF.

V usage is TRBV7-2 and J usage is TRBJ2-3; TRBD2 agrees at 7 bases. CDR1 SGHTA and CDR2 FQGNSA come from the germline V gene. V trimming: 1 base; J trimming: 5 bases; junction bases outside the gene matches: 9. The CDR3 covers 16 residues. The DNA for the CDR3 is TGTGCCAGCAGCTTAGTTGGGGGAGGGTCGGGAGATACGCAGTATTTT. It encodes CASSLVGGGSGDTQYF.

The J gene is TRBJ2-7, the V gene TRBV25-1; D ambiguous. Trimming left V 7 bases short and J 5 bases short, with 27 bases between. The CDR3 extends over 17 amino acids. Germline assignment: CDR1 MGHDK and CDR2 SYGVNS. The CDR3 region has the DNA TGTGCCAGCAACAGAACGGTGGCAGTCATCGATGGCCACGAGCAGTACTTC. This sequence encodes CASNRTVAVIDGHEQYF.

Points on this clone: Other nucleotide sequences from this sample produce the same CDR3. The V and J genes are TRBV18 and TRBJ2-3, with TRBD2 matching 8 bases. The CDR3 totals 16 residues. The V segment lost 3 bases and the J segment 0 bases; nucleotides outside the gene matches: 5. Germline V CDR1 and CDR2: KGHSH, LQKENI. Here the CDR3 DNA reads TGTGCCAGCTCACCCCGGGCTAGCGGGAGCACAGATACGCAGTATTTT. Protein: CASSPRASGSTDTQYF.

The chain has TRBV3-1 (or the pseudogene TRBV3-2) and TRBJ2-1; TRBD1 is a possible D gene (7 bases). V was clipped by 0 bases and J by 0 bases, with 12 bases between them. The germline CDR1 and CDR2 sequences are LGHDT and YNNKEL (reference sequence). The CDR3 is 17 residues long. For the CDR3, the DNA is TGTGCCAGCAGCCAAGATCCAGGGGGGACCTCCTACAATGAGCAGTTCTTC. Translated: CASSQDPGGTSYNEQFF.

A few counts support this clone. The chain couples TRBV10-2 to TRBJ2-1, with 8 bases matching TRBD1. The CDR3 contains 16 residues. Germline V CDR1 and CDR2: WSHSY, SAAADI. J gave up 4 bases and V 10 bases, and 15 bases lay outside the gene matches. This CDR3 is CATRQGTELQYNEQFF. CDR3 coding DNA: TGCGCCACTCGACAGGGGACAGAACTCCAATACAATGAGCAGTTCTTC.

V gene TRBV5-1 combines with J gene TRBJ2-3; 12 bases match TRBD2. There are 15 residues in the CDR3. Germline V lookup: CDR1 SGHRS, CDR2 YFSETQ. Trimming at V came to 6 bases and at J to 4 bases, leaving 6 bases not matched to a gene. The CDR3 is CASKSLAGGADTQYF. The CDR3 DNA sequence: TGCGCCAGCAAGTCACTAGCGGGAGGCGCAGATACGCAGTATTTT.

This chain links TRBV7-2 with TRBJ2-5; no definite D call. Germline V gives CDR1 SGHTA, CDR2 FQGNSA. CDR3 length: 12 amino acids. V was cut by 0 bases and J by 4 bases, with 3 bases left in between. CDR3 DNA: TGTGCCAGCAGCTTAGCGAGAGAGACCCAGTACTTC. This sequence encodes CASSLARETQYF.

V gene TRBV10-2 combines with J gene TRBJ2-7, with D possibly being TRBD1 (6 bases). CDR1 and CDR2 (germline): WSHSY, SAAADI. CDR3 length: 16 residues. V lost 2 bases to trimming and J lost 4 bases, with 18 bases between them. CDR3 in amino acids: CASSEIGGRGSYEQYF. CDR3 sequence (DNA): TGCGCCAGCAGTGAGATTGGCGGCAGGGGTTCGTACGAGCAGTACTTC.

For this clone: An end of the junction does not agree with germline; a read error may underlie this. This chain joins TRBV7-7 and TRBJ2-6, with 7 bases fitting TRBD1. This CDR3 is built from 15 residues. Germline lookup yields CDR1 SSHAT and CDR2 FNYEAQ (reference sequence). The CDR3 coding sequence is TGTGCTAGCAGCCGAGGGGGCGCTGGGGCCAACGTCCTGACTTTC. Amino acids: CASSRGGAGANVLTF.

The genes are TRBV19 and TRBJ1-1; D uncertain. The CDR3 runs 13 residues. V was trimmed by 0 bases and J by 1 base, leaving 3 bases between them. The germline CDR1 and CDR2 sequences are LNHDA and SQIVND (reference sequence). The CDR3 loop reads CASSIEQNTEAFF. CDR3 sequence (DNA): TGTGCCAGTAGTATAGAACAGAACACTGAAGCTTTCTTT.

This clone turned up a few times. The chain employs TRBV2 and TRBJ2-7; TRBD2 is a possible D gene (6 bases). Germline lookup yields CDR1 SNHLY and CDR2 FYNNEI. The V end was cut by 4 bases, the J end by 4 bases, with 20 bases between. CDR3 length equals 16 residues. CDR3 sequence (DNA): TGTGCCAGCAGTGGGAAGGTTGCGGGATGGGCATACGAGCAGTACTTC. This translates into CASSGKVAGWAYEQYF.

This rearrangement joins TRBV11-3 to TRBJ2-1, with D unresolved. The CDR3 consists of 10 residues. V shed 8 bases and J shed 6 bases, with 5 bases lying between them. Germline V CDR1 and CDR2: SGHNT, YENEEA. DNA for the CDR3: TGTGCCAGCCAGGCCAATGAGCAGTTCTTC. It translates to CASQANEQFF.

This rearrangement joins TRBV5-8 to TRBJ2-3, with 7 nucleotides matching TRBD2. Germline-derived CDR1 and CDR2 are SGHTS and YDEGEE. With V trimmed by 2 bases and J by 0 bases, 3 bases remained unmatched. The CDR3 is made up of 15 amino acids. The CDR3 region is CASSFRGESTDTQYF. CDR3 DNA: TGTGCCAGCAGCTTTCGGGGGGAGAGCACAGATACGCAGTATTTT.

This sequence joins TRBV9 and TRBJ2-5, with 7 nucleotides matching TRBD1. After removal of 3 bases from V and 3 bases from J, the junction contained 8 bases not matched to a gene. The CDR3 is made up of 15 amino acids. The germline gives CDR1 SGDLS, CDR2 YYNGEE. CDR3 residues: CASSAGDRVKETQYF. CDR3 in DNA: TGTGCCAGCAGCGCTGGCGACAGGGTAAAAGAGACCCAGTACTTC.

In nucleotides, the CDR3 is TGTGCCAGCGGGATTTTAGCGGCTCCGTCTGTAGAGCAGTTCTTC. It is translated as CASGILAAPSVEQFF. This chain connects TRBV27 to TRBJ2-1; TRBD2 might be the D (6 bases). This CDR3 comprises 15 residues. Germline values: CDR1 MNHEY, CDR2 SMNVEV (reference sequence). Between the trimmed V and J ends, which lost 8 bases and 10 bases, there was a span of 24 bases.

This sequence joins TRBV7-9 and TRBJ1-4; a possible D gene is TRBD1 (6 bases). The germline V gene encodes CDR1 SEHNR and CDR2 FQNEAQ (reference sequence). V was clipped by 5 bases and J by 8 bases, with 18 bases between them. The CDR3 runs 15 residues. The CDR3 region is CASSLLTGVEEKLFF. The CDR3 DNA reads TGTGCCAGCAGCCTTCTGACAGGCGTAGAAGAAAAACTGTTTTTT.

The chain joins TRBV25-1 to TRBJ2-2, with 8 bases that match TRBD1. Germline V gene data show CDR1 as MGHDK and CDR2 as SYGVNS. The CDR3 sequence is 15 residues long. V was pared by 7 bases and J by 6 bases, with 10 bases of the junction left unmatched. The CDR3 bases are TGTGCCAGCACCACAGACAGGGGCCCCGCCGGGGAGCTGTTTTTT. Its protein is CASTTDRGPAGELFF.